Presented here are 8 T cell receptor beta chains from one specimen sequenced in a study of cytomegalovirus exposure and HLA in healthy donors. The PCR used 60 Vbeta and 13 Jbeta primers. Repertoires were generated with immunoSEQ multiplex PCR, while TCRdb's copy carries only in-frame clones and drops some. The listing contains 200,000 to 250,000 clones. Specimen: PBMCs. All receptors derive from a girl aged 2 to 10 in good health and CMV-seropositive.

This sequence joins TRBV6-1 and TRBJ2-7; tentatively, D is TRBD1 (6 bases). CDR3 size: 13 residues. V lost 4 bases to trimming and J lost 4 bases, with 11 bases between them. CDR1 and CDR2 (germline): MNHNS, SASEGT. For the CDR3, the DNA is TGTGCCAGCAGTGGCGGACAGAATTACGAGCAGTACTTC. Translated, it gives CASSGGQNYEQYF.

The CDR3 reads CASSYHRGTTEAFF. CDR3 bases: TGTGCCAGCAGTTACCACAGGGGAACAACTGAAGCTTTCTTT. The gene calls are TRBV6-5 and TRBJ1-1, with TRBD1 identical over 7 bases. The germline V gene encodes CDR1 MNHEY and CDR2 SVGAGI. The V and J ends lost 2 bases and 5 bases, in that order; junction bases with no gene match: 5. This CDR3 region has 14 residues.

This chain connects TRBV7-2 to TRBJ1-4; a possible D gene is TRBD1 (5 bases). V shed 0 bases and J shed 6 bases, with 8 bases lying between them. CDR3 size: 14 residues. Germline V gene sequence: CDR1 SGHTA, CDR2 FQGNSA. The chain's CDR3 is CASSLAQGHEKLFF. As DNA, the CDR3 is TGTGCCAGCAGCTTAGCGCAGGGTCATGAAAAACTGTTTTTT.

The chain employs TRBV2 and TRBJ1-6; D uncertain. The CDR3 has 11 residues. Germline V lookup: CDR1 SNHLY, CDR2 FYNNEI. Trimming stripped 8 bases from V and 10 bases from J, with 9 bases between. The CDR3 nucleotides read TGTGCCAGCGGGAGGCGGTCACCCCTCCACTTT. Protein sequence: CASGRRSPLHF. Combining the CDR3 with reference TRBV2 and TRBJ1-6 gives the whole variable domain EPEVTQTPSHQVTQMGQEVILRCVPISNHLYFYWYRQILGQKVEFLVSFYNNEISEKSEIFDDQFSVERPDGSNFTLKIRSTKLEDSAMYFCASGRRSPLHFGNGTRLTVT.

This CDR3 is CATSRESFGNTEAFF. For the CDR3, the DNA is TGTGCCACCAGCCGCGAGAGTTTTGGGAACACTGAAGCTTTCTTT. The chain has TRBV15 and TRBJ1-1, with unresolved D. The germline V gene encodes CDR1 LNHNV and CDR2 YYDKDF (reference sequence). This CDR3 is 15 amino acids long. V lost 5 bases and J lost 1, with 14 bases in between.

This chain links TRBV13 with TRBJ1-2; D may be TRBD1 (5 bases). CDR1 is PRHDT and CDR2 is FYEKMQ in the germline V gene (reference sequence). CDR3 size: 14 residues. V was clipped by 3 bases and J by 8 bases, with 16 bases between them. In DNA form, the CDR3 reads TGTGCCAGCAGCTTCTCAGGGCTCACTGGCGGCTACACCTTC. It is translated as CASSFSGLTGGYTF.

The gene calls are TRBV6-6 and TRBJ1-3; D remains unclear. The V and J ends lost 2 bases and 0 bases respectively, with 8 bases between them. Per the germline V gene, CDR1 is MNHNY and CDR2 is SVGAGI (reference sequence). CDR3 length: 15 residues. The CDR3 spells CASSYADSSGNTIYF. CDR3 nucleotides: TGTGCCAGCAGTTACGCGGACTCCTCTGGAAACACCATATATTTT.

This chain links TRBV5-6 with TRBJ2-3; 8 bases match TRBD2. The V segment lost 0 bases and the J segment 0 bases; nucleotides outside the gene matches: 9. Germline CDR1 reads SGHDT; CDR2 reads YYEEEE. The CDR3 runs to 18 residues. CDR3 bases: TGTGCCAGCAGCTTGGTAGGGCGGGAGGTCGGGAGCACAGATACGCAGTATTTT. This sequence encodes CASSLVGREVGSTDTQYF.